This TCR beta chain appears in the sequencing data of a study of Graves' ophthalmopathy and Graves' hyperthyroidism. A duration under 3 months, NOSPECS ≥4, CAS ≥3 and moderate-to-severe activity characterized the donors with ophthalmopathy. For repertoire sequencing, the TCR beta CDR3 regions were amplified from RNA transcripts. The library came from an HTBI-primed first-round RT-PCR and a second-round multiplex PCR. TCRdb used MiXCR to reprocess the multiplex PCR reads, holding one entry per CDR3 protein. The sample yields approximately 330,000 distinct CDR3 sequences, 15% to 20% seen once. Germline CDR1 and CDR2: MNHEY and SVGAGI. Between the trimmed V and J ends, which lost 0 bases and 7 bases, there was a span of 12 bases. This CDR3 region has 14 residues. This clonotype appeared many times. No antigen is known for it. Study results and caveats: Forecasting of ophthalmopathy progression by the model achieved over 55% sensitivity and roughly 78% specificity. Blood samples also showed most expanded thyroid clonotypes exceeding 0.001 frequency.

The chain employs TRBV6-5 and TRBJ1-2, with D maybe TRBD1 (6 bases). The source material was peripheral blood. The sequence was obtained from an adult man with Graves' ophthalmopathy. CDR3 in amino acids: CASSYSGQTGGYTF. CDR3 nucleotides: TGTGCCAGCAGTTACTCCGGACAGACTGGTGGCTACACCTTC.